The 28 T cell receptor beta chains in this list originate from one sample, sequenced in a study of response to subunit inactivated influenza vaccine. TCRdb recomputed calls from the RT-PCR reads with MiXCR, one row per CDR3 protein. Among around 570,000 distinct CDR3 sequences listed, roughly 12% were seen once. The sample also formed part of further work on T cells expressing NK-cell markers. From that report: 5'RACE template switching with UMIs generated TCR beta cDNA.

This specimen consisted of PBMCs from blood, obtained on the day of vaccination. These receptors all stem from a man in his fifties who received an inactivated influenza vaccine.

The genes are TRBV7-2 and TRBJ2-5; 8 bases map to TRBD1. The V and J ends lost 4 bases and 5 bases, in that order; junction bases with no gene match: 6. Germline-derived CDR1 and CDR2 are SGHTA and FQGNSA. The CDR3 sequence is 14 residues long. This CDR3 reads CASSSGQGWETQYF. The CDR3 region has the DNA TGTGCCAGCAGCTCAGGACAGGGTTGGGAGACCCAGTACTTC.

This clonotype has a handful of counts. The chain carries TRBV13 and TRBJ2-7; 9 nucleotides agree with TRBD1. The CDR3 runs to 14 residues. Trimming removed 0 bases from V and 7 bases from J; junction bases left unmatched: 4. Germline-derived CDR1 and CDR2 are PRHDT and FYEKMQ (reference sequence). CDR3 sequence: CASSLGDRGTEQYF. CDR3 coding DNA: TGTGCCAGCAGCTTAGGGGACAGGGGAACAGAGCAGTACTTC.

J is TRBJ2-2 and V is TRBV11-2; tentative D call: TRBD2 (6 bases). The CDR3 extends over 15 amino acids. The ends were cut back, 5 bases at V and 4 bases at J, with 14 bases in the middle. CDR1 is SGHAT, CDR2 FQNNGV, per germline. The CDR3 reads CASSPRDSGTGELFF. The CDR3 DNA is TGTGCCAGCAGCCCCCGGGACTCGGGCACCGGGGAGCTGTTTTTT. Complete variable domain (other parts from reference TRBV11-2 and TRBJ2-2): EAGVAQSPRYKIIEKRQSVAFWCNPISGHATLYWYQQILGQGPKLLIQFQNNGVVDDSQLPKDRFSAERLKGVDSTLKIQPAKLEDSAVYLCASSPRDSGTGELFFGEGSRLTVL.

The sample holds a few counts of this clonotype. The chain recombines TRBV6-5 with TRBJ2-2; tentatively, D is TRBD2 (6 bases). The V end lost 8 bases, the J end lost 4 bases, and 8 bases lay between the germline ends. This CDR3 has 12 residues. Germline loops: CDR1 MNHEY, CDR2 SVGAGI. CDR3 loop: CASGEVTGELFF. For the CDR3, the DNA is TGTGCCAGCGGGGAGGTCACCGGGGAGCTGTTTTTT.

The V gene is TRBV6-2 or TRBV6-3, the J gene TRBJ2-7; 10 bases line up with TRBD1. Losses at the gene ends were 6 bases for V and 3 bases for J; bases not matched to a gene: 11. This CDR3 is 16 amino acids long. Germline V gene lookup returns CDR1 MNHEY and CDR2 SVGEGT. The CDR3 DNA reads as TGTGCCAGCAGGACCCAGAGACAGGGGGCTTACTACGAGCAGTACTTC. Its protein product is CASRTQRQGAYYEQYF.

J is TRBJ2-5 and V is TRBV4-3; TRBD2 might be the D (5 bases). Germline-derived CDR1 and CDR2 are LGHNA and YSLEER. Deletions cut 1 base from V and 7 bases from J, with 28 bases between. The CDR3 is 19 residues long. The DNA of the CDR3 is TGCGCCAGCAGCCAAGTATTGGCCGCCCTACCCGGGGTTGATGGGACCCAGTACTTC. It codes for CASSQVLAALPGVDGTQYF.

V and J are TRBV6-2 or TRBV6-3 and TRBJ2-4; a possible D gene is TRBD1 (6 bases). Germline V gene data show CDR1 as MNHEY and CDR2 as SVGEGT. Deletions cut 0 bases from V and 1 base from J, with 19 bases between. The CDR3 runs 19 residues. This CDR3 reads CASSYSIEATQGAKNIQYF. As DNA, the CDR3 is TGTGCCAGCAGTTACTCGATCGAGGCGACCCAGGGGGCCAAAAACATTCAGTACTTC.

This clonotype was found many times. This chain uses TRBV12-3 or TRBV12-4 with TRBJ1-5; no firm D call. V was clipped by 6 bases and J by 4 bases, with 7 bases between them. CDR3 size: 12 residues. The CDR3 sequence is CASRGRNQPQHF. For the CDR3, the DNA is TGTGCCAGCAGGGGTAGAAATCAGCCCCAGCATTTT.

This clonotype has a handful of counts. The CDR3 spells CASGLGQGLAGELFF. Written as DNA, the CDR3 is TGTGCCAGCGGATTGGGACAGGGGTTGGCCGGGGAGCTGTTTTTT. The chain recombines TRBV2 with TRBJ2-2; 10 bases map to TRBD1. CDR3 length: 15 residues. Trimming at V came to 8 bases and at J to 6 bases, leaving 9 bases not matched to a gene. In germline, CDR1 is SNHLY, CDR2 FYNNEI. Supplemented by reference TRBV2 and TRBJ2-2, the full variable domain reads EPEVTQTPSHQVTQMGQEVILRCVPISNHLYFYWYRQILGQKVEFLVSFYNNEISEKSEIFDDQFSVERPDGSNFTLKIRSTKLEDSAMYFCASGLGQGLAGELFFGEGSRLTVL.

This chain links TRBV24-1 with TRBJ2-7, with D uncertain. V was clipped by 7 bases and J by 0 bases, with 9 bases between them. The length of the CDR3 is 13 residues. The germline CDR1 and CDR2 sequences are KGHDR and SFDVKD. The CDR3 here is CATSSSDSYEQYF. Here the CDR3 DNA reads TGTGCCACCAGCTCCAGTGACTCCTACGAGCAGTACTTC.

The sample holds a few counts of this clonotype. The rearrangement joins TRBV12-3 or TRBV12-4 to TRBJ2-5; D may be TRBD2 (6 bases). V was pared by 0 bases and J by 7 bases, with 21 bases between. This CDR3 comprises 17 residues. The CDR3 nucleotides read TGTGCCAGCAGTTTAGCGGGTGGTTTAGCGGACCCGGGGACCCAGTACTTC. It is translated as CASSLAGGLADPGTQYF.

The genes are TRBV6-2 or TRBV6-3 and TRBJ1-2, with TRBD1 matching over 10 bases. The CDR3 is 19 residues long. Germline V CDR1 and CDR2: MNHEY, SVGEGT. Trimming cost V 7 bases and J 0 bases; bases outside gene matches: 17. The CDR3 DNA follows: TGTGCCAGCACCGGGACAGGGGCCGGAGACCTACAACCTAACTATGGCTACACCTTC. It specifies CASTGTGAGDLQPNYGYTF.

This clonotype came up a few times. The germline gene is not matched at one end of the junction; a read error may be the cause. The genes are TRBV7-7 and TRBJ2-5, with D hard to call. Germline CDR1 reads SSHAT; CDR2 reads FNYEAQ (reference sequence). There are 16 residues in the CDR3. The CDR3 bases are TGTGCTAGCAGCTTAGGCCGGGCCCTCCAGAAGGAGACCCAGTACTTC. This encodes CASSLGRALQKETQYF.

The rearrangement uses TRBV7-9 and TRBJ2-5; D ambiguous. This CDR3 region has 14 residues. V was clipped by 2 bases and J by 5 bases, with 12 bases between them. Germline assignment: CDR1 SEHNR and CDR2 FQNEAQ (reference sequence). CDR3 sequence reads: CASSLRRDVETQYF. The CDR3 DNA follows: TGTGCCAGCAGCTTAAGGAGAGACGTCGAGACCCAGTACTTC. The variable domain in full, completed from reference TRBV7-9 and TRBJ2-5, reads DTGVSQNPRHKITKRGQNVTFRCDPISEHNRLYWYRQTLGQGPEFLTYFQNEAQLEKSRLLSDRFSAERPKGSFSTLEIQRTEQGDSAMYLCASSLRRDVETQYFGPGTRLLVL.

This CDR3 reads CASSLLSTGTGRGETQYF. The CDR3 nucleotides read TGTGCCAGCAGCTTACTCTCTACCGGGACAGGGAGGGGAGAGACCCAGTACTTC. The chain couples TRBV11-1 to TRBJ2-5; 9 bases are shared with TRBD1. CDR1 is SGHAT, CDR2 FQDESV, per germline (reference sequence). The CDR3 has 18 residues. V shed 2 bases, J shed 4 bases, and the junction held 14 bases outside the gene matches.

The chain is built from TRBV28 and TRBJ1-5, with D uncertain. Looked up from germline, CDR1 is MDHEN and CDR2 is SYDVKM. This CDR3 region has 15 residues. Trimming cost V 1 base and J 2 bases, with 9 bases left between them. The CDR3 sequence: CASSLLGIGNQPQHF. CDR3 nucleotides: TGTGCCAGCAGTTTATTGGGGATCGGCAATCAGCCCCAGCATTTT. The entire variable domain, with the rest obtained from reference TRBV28 and TRBJ1-5, is as follows: DVKVTQSSRYLVKRTGEKVFLECVQDMDHENMFWYRQDPGLGLRLIYFSYDVKMKEKGDIPEGYSVSREKKERFSLILESASTNQTSMYLCASSLLGIGNQPQHFGDGTRLSIL.

This clonotype was observed a few times. The rearrangement uses TRBV24-1 and TRBJ2-5; D gene ambiguous. The V and J ends lost 3 bases and 5 bases respectively, with 12 bases between them. Germline CDR1 and CDR2: KGHDR and SFDVKD. The CDR3 covers 14 residues. The DNA for the CDR3 is TGTGCCACCAGTGATGGTGCCGGGTCGGAGACCCAGTACTTC. Its translation: CATSDGAGSETQYF.

In the case of this clonotype: A much larger clone lies one base from this, so it may be a read error. The CDR3 protein is CAISEPVRTDTQCF. The CDR3 nucleotides read TGTGCCATCAGTGAGCCCGTCCGCACAGATACGCAGTGTTTT. The J gene is TRBJ2-3, the V gene TRBV10-3, with D hard to call. The CDR3 totals 14 residues. CDR1 is ENHRY and CDR2 is SYGVKD in the germline V gene.

This clonotype was counted only a few times. The chain recombines TRBV12-3 or TRBV12-4 with TRBJ2-5; TRBD2 agrees at 10 bases. The CDR3 is 15 residues long. With 5 bases clipped from V and 2 bases from J, the junction kept 5 bases outside the gene matches. The CDR3 sequence: CASSTLAGPQETQYF. The CDR3 coding sequence is TGTGCCAGCAGTACACTAGCGGGACCTCAAGAGACCCAGTACTTC.

This chain links TRBV12-3 or TRBV12-4 with TRBJ1-4; D ambiguous. V lost 4 bases to trimming and J lost 11 bases, with 11 bases between them. This CDR3 is built from 12 residues. DNA of the CDR3: TGTGCCAGCAGTTCACGGTTCGGGAAACTGTTTTTT. Translating it yields CASSSRFGKLFF.

This clonotype was seen a few times. J is TRBJ2-3 and V is TRBV4-2; perhaps D is TRBD1 or TRBD2 (6 bases each). Between the trimmed V and J ends, which lost 0 bases and 6 bases, there was a span of 16 bases. Per the germline V gene, CDR1 is LGHNA and CDR2 is YNFKEQ. The CDR3 is 16 amino acids. The CDR3 loop is CASSQDLNGGRDTQYF. In DNA, the CDR3 is TGTGCCAGCAGCCAAGATCTAAACGGGGGCCGGGATACGCAGTATTTT.

This chain joins TRBV5-4 and TRBJ2-3; D possibly corresponds to TRBD2 (7 bases). Germline CDR1 reads SGHNT; CDR2 reads YYREEE (reference sequence). The CDR3 is made up of 16 amino acids. The V and J ends lost 4 bases and 2 bases respectively, with 17 bases between them. For the CDR3, the DNA is TGTGCCAGCAGCCCTTCGGGCGGGGGCCTCACAGATACGCAGTATTTT. Translation gives CASSPSGGGLTDTQYF.

The chain carries TRBV15 and TRBJ2-1; D gene ambiguous. Deletions cut 5 bases from V and 8 bases from J, with 13 bases between. CDR1 and CDR2 (germline): LNHNV, YYDKDF (reference sequence). CDR3 length: 13 residues. This CDR3 is CATSGMGYHEQFF. CDR3 in DNA: TGTGCCACCAGCGGGATGGGGTACCATGAGCAGTTCTTC.

The chain is built from TRBV29-1 and TRBJ1-1, with a possible D match to TRBD1 (5 bases). This CDR3 spans 13 amino acids. Trimming shortened V by 0 bases and J by 13 bases, and 18 bases separated the two germline ends. The V gene's germline CDR1 is SQVTM and CDR2 ANQGSEA. CDR3: CSVEDLGGAQGFF. The CDR3 coding sequence is TGCAGCGTTGAAGATCTCGGAGGGGCTCAGGGTTTCTTT.

In this sample, this clonotype turned up many times. V is TRBV28 and J is TRBJ1-1; D is perhaps TRBD1 (5 bases). Germline V gene sequence: CDR1 MDHEN, CDR2 SYDVKM. The CDR3 covers 15 residues. Trimming removed 7 bases at V and 0 bases at J, with 15 bases between. CDR3: CASNPGLTMNTEAFF. As DNA, the CDR3 is TGTGCCAGCAACCCGGGACTCACGATGAACACTGAAGCTTTCTTT. The full variable domain, with the rest looked up from reference TRBV28 and TRBJ1-1, is DVKVTQSSRYLVKRTGEKVFLECVQDMDHENMFWYRQDPGLGLRLIYFSYDVKMKEKGDIPEGYSVSREKKERFSLILESASTNQTSMYLCASNPGLTMNTEAFFGQGTRLTVV.

This clonotype was seen only a few times. The rearrangement links TRBV4-1 to TRBJ1-6; TRBD1 matches 7 bases. The CDR3 runs 16 residues. The germline gives CDR1 MGHRA, CDR2 YSYEKL. After removal of 2 bases from V and 4 bases from J, the junction contained 5 bases not matched to a gene. CDR3 amino acids: CASSQTGTAYNSPLHF. The CDR3 DNA follows: TGCGCCAGCAGCCAAACCGGGACAGCGTATAATTCACCCCTCCACTTT.

The chain recombines TRBV20-1 with TRBJ2-3; D is uncertain. Germline assignment: CDR1 DFQATT and CDR2 SNEGSKA (reference sequence). Trimming took off 5 bases at V and 6 bases at J, with 12 bases between the two ends. The CDR3 is 12 residues long. This chain's CDR3 is CSAQPLGDTQYF. The CDR3 DNA reads as TGCAGTGCTCAGCCCCTGGGCGATACGCAGTATTTT.

This chain links TRBV20-1 with TRBJ2-2; TRBD1 agrees at 7 bases. Germline V lookup: CDR1 DFQATT, CDR2 SNEGSKA (reference sequence). The CDR3 runs to 15 residues. The V and J ends lost 5 bases and 6 bases, in that order; junction bases with no gene match: 12. CDR3: CSAPDDRDRSGELFF. The CDR3 bases are TGCAGTGCTCCTGACGACAGGGATCGGTCCGGGGAGCTGTTTTTT.